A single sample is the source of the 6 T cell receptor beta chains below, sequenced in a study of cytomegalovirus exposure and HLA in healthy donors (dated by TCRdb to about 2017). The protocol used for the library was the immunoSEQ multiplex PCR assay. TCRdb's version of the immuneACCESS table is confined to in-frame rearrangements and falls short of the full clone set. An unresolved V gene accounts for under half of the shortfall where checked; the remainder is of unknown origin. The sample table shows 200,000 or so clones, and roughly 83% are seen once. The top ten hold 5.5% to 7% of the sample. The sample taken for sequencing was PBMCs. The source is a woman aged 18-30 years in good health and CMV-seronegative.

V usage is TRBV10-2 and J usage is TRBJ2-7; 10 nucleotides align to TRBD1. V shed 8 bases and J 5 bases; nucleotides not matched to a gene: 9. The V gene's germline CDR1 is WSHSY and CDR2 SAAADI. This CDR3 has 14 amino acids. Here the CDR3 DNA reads TGCGCCAGCGCAGCGGGGACAGGGGCTCACGAGCAGTACTTC. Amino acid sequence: CASAAGTGAHEQYF.

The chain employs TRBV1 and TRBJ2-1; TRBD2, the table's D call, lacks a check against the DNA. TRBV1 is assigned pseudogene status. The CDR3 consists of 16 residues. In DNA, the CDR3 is TGCACCAGCAGCCCAGAAGAGGGCGGAGTAAATCATGAGCAGTTCTTC. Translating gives CTSSPEEGGVNHEQFF.

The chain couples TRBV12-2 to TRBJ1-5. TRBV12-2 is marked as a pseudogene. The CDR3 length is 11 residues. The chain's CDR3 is CASPRRQPQHF. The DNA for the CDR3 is TGTGCAAGTCCCCGACGTCAGCCCCAGCATTTT.

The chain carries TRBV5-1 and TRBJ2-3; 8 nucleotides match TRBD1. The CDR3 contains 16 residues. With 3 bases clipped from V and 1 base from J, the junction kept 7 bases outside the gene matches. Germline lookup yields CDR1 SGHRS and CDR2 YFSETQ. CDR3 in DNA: TGCGCCAGCAGCTCCAGGGGGCTTCGGGGCACAGATACGCAGTATTTT. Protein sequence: CASSSRGLRGTDTQYF.

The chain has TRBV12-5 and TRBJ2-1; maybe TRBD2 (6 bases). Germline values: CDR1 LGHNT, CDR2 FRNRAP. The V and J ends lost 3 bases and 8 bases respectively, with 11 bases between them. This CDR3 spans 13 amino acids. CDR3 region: CASGFGRDYEQFF. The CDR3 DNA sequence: TGTGCTAGTGGTTTTGGCCGGGACTATGAGCAGTTCTTC.

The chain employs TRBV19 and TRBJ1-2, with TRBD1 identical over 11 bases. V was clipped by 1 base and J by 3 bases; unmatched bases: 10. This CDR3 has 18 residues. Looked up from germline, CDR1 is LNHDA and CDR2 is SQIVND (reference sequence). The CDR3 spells CASSIVSTRDRGYYGYTF. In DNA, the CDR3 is TGTGCCAGTAGTATAGTTTCTACGAGGGACAGGGGGTACTATGGCTACACCTTC.